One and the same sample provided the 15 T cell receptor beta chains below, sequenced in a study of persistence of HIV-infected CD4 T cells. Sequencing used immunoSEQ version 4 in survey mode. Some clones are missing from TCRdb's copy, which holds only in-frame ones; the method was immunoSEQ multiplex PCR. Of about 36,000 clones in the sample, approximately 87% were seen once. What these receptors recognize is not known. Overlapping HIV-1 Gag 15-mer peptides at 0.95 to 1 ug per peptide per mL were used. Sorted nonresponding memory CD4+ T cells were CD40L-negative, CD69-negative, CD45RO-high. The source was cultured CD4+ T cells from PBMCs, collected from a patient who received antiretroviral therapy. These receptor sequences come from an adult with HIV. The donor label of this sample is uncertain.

The CDR3 protein is CASSSRVGGANEKLFF. The CDR3 bases are TGTGCCAGCAGTTCCCGCGTGGGGGGTGCTAATGAAAAACTGTTTTTT. The rearrangement uses TRBV28 and TRBJ1-4; TRBD1 might be the D (5 bases). V was trimmed by 4 bases and J by 3 bases, leaving 15 bases between them. This CDR3 has 16 amino acids. Germline lookup yields CDR1 MDHEN and CDR2 SYDVKM. Full variable domain (rest looked up from reference TRBV28 and TRBJ1-4): DVKVTQSSRYLVKRTGEKVFLECVQDMDHENMFWYRQDPGLGLRLIYFSYDVKMKEKGDIPEGYSVSREKKERFSLILESASTNQTSMYLCASSSRVGGANEKLFFGSGTQLSVL.

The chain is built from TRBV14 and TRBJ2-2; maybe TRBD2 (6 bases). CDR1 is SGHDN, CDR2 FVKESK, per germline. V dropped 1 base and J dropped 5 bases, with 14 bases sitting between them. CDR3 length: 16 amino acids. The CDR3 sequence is CASSQVHTGETGELFF. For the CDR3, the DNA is TGTGCCAGCAGCCAAGTTCATACGGGGGAAACCGGGGAGCTGTTTTTT. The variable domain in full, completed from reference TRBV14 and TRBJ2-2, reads EAGVTQFPSHSVIEKGQTVTLRCDPISGHDNLYWYRRVMGKEIKFLLHFVKESKQDESGMPNNRFLAERTGGTYSTLKVQPAELEDSGVYFCASSQVHTGETGELFFGEGSRLTVL.

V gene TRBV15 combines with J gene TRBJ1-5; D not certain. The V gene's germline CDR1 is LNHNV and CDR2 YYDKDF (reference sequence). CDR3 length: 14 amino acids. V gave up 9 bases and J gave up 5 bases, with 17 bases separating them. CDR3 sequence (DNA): TGTGCCACTCGGCGCGGCTGGGTTGATCAGCCCCAGCATTTT. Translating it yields CATRRGWVDQPQHF.

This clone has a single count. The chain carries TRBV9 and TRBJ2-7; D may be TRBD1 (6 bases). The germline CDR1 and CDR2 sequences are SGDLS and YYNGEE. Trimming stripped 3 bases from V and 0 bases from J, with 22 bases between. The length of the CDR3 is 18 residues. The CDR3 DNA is TGTGCCAGCAGCGGTCTCTATCGTCATTACAGGGACTCCTACGAGCAGTACTTC. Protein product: CASSGLYRHYRDSYEQYF. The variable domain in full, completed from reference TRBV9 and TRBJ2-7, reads DSGVTQTPKHLITATGQRVTLRCSPRSGDLSVYWYQQSLDQGLQFLIQYYNGEERAKGNILERFSAQQFPDLHSELNLSSLELGDSALYFCASSGLYRHYRDSYEQYFGPGTRLTVT.

CDR3 in DNA: TGTGCCAGCAGCTCCCTTCTGAGGGGTTACGAGCAGTACTTC. This codes for CASSSLLRGYEQYF. V is TRBV6-5 and J is TRBJ2-7; D could derive from TRBD1 or TRBD2 (5 bases each). This CDR3 spans 14 amino acids. Germline V CDR1 and CDR2: MNHEY, SVGAGI. V was trimmed by 6 bases and J by 4 bases, leaving 16 bases between them.

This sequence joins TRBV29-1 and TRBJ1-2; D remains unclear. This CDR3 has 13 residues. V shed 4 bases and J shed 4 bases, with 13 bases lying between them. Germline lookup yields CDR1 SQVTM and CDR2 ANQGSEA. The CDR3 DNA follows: TGCAGCGTTGTTACGGGGAATGGCTATGGCTACACCTTC. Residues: CSVVTGNGYGYTF.

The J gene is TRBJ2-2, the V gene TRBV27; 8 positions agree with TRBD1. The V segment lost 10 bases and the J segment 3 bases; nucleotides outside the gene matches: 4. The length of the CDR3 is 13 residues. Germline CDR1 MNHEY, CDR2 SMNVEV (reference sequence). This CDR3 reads CATRGPYTGELFF. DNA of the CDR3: TGTGCCACCAGGGGGCCGTACACCGGGGAGCTGTTTTTT.

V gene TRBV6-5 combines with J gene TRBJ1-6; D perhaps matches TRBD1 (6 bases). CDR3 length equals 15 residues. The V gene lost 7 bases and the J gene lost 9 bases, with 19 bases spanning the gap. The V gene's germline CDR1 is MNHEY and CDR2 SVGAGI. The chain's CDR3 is CASTLRGLRGSPLHF. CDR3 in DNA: TGTGCCAGCACTTTAAGGGGGTTGAGGGGTTCACCCCTCCACTTT.

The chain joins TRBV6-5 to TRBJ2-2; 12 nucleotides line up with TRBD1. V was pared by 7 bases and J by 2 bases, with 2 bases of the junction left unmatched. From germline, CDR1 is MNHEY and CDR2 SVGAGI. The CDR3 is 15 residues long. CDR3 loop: CASMGQGANTGELFF. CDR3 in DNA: TGTGCCAGCATGGGACAGGGGGCTAACACCGGGGAGCTGTTTTTT.

CDR3 residues: CASSQNPRPYTDTQYF. DNA of the CDR3: TGTGCCAGCAGCCAAAACCCCCGTCCGTACACAGATACGCAGTATTTT. This chain links TRBV4-2 with TRBJ2-3, with D uncertain. This CDR3 contains 16 residues. Trimming removed 2 bases at V and 2 bases at J, with 14 bases between. The V gene's germline CDR1 is LGHNA and CDR2 YNFKEQ.

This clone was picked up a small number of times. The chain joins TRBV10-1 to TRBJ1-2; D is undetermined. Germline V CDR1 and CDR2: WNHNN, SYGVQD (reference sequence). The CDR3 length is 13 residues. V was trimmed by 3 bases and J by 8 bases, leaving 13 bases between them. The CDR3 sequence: CASSEWPARGYTF. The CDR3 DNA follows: TGCGCCAGCAGTGAATGGCCGGCCAGGGGCTACACCTTC.

In nucleotides, the CDR3 is TGCGCCAGCAGCTTGGTTGGACGGAACACTGAAGCTTTCTTT. It codes for CASSLVGRNTEAFF. The chain carries TRBV5-1 and TRBJ1-1, with no clear D. From germline, CDR1 is SGHRS and CDR2 YFSETQ. This CDR3 region has 14 residues. V lost 0 bases, J lost 1 base, and 7 bases lay in between.

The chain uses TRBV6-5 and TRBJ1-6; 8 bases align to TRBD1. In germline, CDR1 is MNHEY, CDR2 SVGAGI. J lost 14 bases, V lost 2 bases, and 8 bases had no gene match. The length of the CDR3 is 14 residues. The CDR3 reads CASSYGDRQGALHF. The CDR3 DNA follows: TGTGCCAGCAGTTACGGGGACAGGCAAGGGGCCCTCCACTTT.

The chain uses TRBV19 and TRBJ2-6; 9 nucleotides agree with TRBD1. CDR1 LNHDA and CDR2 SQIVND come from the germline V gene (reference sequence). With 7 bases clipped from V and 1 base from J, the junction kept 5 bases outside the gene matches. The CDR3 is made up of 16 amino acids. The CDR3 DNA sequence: TGTGCCAGTACCCTCGGACAGGGGTCTGGGGCCAACGTCCTGACTTTC. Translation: CASTLGQGSGANVLTF.

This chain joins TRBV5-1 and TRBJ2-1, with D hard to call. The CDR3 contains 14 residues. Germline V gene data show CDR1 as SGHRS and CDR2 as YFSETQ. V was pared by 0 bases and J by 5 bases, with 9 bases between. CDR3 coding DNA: TGCGCCAGCAGCTTGGCCCTCAATAACAATGAGCAGTTCTTC. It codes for CASSLALNNNEQFF.